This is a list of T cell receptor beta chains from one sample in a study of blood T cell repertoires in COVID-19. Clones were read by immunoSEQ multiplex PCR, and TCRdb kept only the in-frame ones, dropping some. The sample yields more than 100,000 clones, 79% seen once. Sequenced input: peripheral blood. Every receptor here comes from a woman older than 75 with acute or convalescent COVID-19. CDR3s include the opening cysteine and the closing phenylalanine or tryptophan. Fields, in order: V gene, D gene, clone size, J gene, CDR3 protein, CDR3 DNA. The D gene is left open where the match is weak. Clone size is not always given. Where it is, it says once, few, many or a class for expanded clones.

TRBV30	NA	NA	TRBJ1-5	CAWSVRGGPGEPQHF	TGTGCCTGGAGTGTACGGGGGGGGCCGGGTGAGCCCCAGCATTTT
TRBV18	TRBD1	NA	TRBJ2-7	CASSPPAGGEQYF	TGTGCCAGCTCACCACCTGCAGGGGGCGAGCAGTACTTC
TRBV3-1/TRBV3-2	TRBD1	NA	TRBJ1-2	CASSQGKQGAPNYGYTF	TGTGCCAGCAGCCAGGGGAAACAGGGGGCCCCTAACTATGGCTACACCTTC
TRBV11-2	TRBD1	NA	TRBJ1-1	CASSQGAYMNTEAFF	TGTGCCAGCAGCCAGGGGGCCTACATGAACACTGAAGCTTTCTTT
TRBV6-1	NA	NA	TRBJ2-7	CASTSRGGYEQYF	TGTGCCAGCACCTCCCGAGGGGGCTACGAGCAGTACTTC
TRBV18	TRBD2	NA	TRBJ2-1	CASSRPTSGRGYYNEQFF	TGTGCCAGCTCACGACCGACTAGCGGGAGAGGATACTACAATGAGCAGTTCTTC
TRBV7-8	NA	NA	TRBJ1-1	CASSPQVLNTEAFF	TGTGCCAGCAGCCCCCAGGTACTGAACACTGAAGCTTTCTTT
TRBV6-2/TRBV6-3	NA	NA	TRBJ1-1	CASSSSGPRTEAFF	TGTGCCAGCAGCTCCTCTGGCCCGAGGACTGAAGCTTTCTTT
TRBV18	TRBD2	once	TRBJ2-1	CASSPGTSGEQFF	TGTGCCAGCTCACCAGGGACTAGCGGGGAGCAGTTCTTC
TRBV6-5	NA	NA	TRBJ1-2	CASSYTGVGNYGYTF	TGTGCCAGCAGTTACACAGGAGTCGGGAACTATGGCTACACCTTC
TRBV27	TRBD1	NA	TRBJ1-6	CASSLSPGGLNSPLHF	TGTGCCAGCAGTTTATCCCCAGGGGGGTTGAATTCACCCCTCCACTTT
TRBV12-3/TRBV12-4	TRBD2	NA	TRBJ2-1	CASSFRTSSEQFF	TGTGCCAGCAGCTTTCGGACTAGCTCCGAGCAGTTCTTC